These 15 T cell receptor delta chains originate from one sample sequenced in a study of γδ T cells in repeated Plasmodium falciparum infection. TCRdb reanalyzed the multiplex PCR reads using CATT. Among under 65,000 delta-chain clones listed, approximately 1.5% were seen once. Vgamma9/Vdelta2+ and Vdelta2-negative gammadelta T cells were flow-sorted from PBMC for bulk sequencing. The source material was gamma-delta T cells from blood. The receptors stem from a pool of human donors (malaria-infected and uninfected, not separated).

This clone was counted between two and nine times. TCRdb shows a much larger clone's protein in place of this DNA's translation, and the two differ at residue 8, likely through a read error; the protein shown is translated from the DNA. The chain couples TRDV1 to TRDJ1; TRDD3 agrees at 8 bases. Germline CDR1 is TSWWSYY and CDR2 is QGS. Losses at the gene ends were 1 base for V and 2 bases for J; bases not matched to a gene: 27. This CDR3 spans 23 amino acids. CDR3: CALGERPKATLGGHTDPTDKLIF. The CDR3 coding sequence is TGTGCTCTTGGGGAACGTCCGAAGGCTACACTGGGGGGACACACCGACCCAACCGATAAACTCATCTTT.

This clone has more than one count but fewer than ten. TCRdb has a much larger clone's protein, which differs at residue 18 from the translation of this DNA, likely because of a read error; what is shown is the protein translated from the DNA. The chain couples TRDV1 to TRDJ1; 11 bases map to TRDD3. No J gene is reported in TCRdb; it was inferred here by comparing the DNA with germline. This CDR3 contains 23 residues. CDR1 TSWWSYY and CDR2 QGS come from the germline V gene. Trimming took 0 bases from V and 3 from J; bases not matched to a gene: 24. The CDR3 bases are TGTGCTCTTGGGGAACTCTTTCCTACGAGGACCCTAAACTGGGGGATAGACGCCGATAAACTCATCTTT. It codes for CALGELFPTRTLNWGIDADKLIF.

This clone has ten or more counts. TCRdb's entry gives the protein of a much larger clone, which mismatches this DNA's translation at residue 5, likely from a read error; the protein reported here is translated from the DNA. The gene calls are TRDV2 and TRDJ1, with 13 positions matching TRDD3. In the absence of a J gene in TCRdb, the DNA was matched to germline to assign it here. V was clipped by 3 bases and J by 0 bases; unmatched bases: 24. The CDR3 has 23 amino acids. Germline loops: CDR1 GEAIGNYY, CDR2 EKD. CDR3 residues: CACDAEFSKLGDTRQTYTDKLIF. In DNA form, the CDR3 reads TGTGCCTGTGACGCCGAGTTCTCCAAACTGGGGGATACGCGCCAAACGTACACCGATAAACTCATCTTT.

About this clone itself: The protein held in TCRdb is that of a much larger clone and does not match this DNA's translation at residue 6, likely because of a read error; the protein shown is translated from the DNA. The rearrangement joins TRDV1 to TRDJ1; 7 positions agree with TRDD3. The CDR3 covers 20 residues. Germline-derived CDR1 and CDR2 are TSWWSYY and QGS. The junction had 18 bases not matched to a gene; V was cut back by 2 bases and J by 0 bases. As DNA, the CDR3 is TGTGCTCTTGGGGAAGACCGGCTCTACCACTGGGGACTCCACACCGATAAACTCATCTTT. Translation: CALGEDRLYHWGLHTDKLIF.

This clone was seen only a few times. This likely stems from a read error, as it lies one base from a far larger clone. Other DNA sequences within the sample encode an identical CDR3. The V gene is listed as TRDV3; no J gene was called; the table names TRDD3, a call not compared with the DNA. The CDR3 totals 19 residues. CDR1 is TVYSNPD, CDR2 GDNSRS, per germline (reference sequence). The CDR3 protein is CAFPLLPYWGTLYTDKLIF. CDR3 in DNA: TGTGCCTTTCCCCTCCTACCGTACTGGGGGACCCTGTACACCGATAAGCTCATCTTT.

In this sample, this clone turned up a few times. TCRdb assigns this DNA the protein of a much larger clone, which departs from its translation at residue 4; this likely reflects a read error, and the protein shown comes from translating the DNA. The V gene is TRDV3, the J gene TRDJ1; 7 bases map to TRDD3. Because TCRdb records no J gene, it was assigned here through a match of the DNA to germline. V lost 2 bases to trimming and J lost 1 base; unmatched junction nucleotides: 25. From germline, CDR1 is TVYSNPD and CDR2 GDNSRS (reference sequence). This CDR3 is built from 20 residues. CDR3 loop: CAFGVLRVLGTRPATDKLIF. As DNA, the CDR3 is TGTGCCTTTGGCGTCCTCCGTGTACTGGGGACTCGGCCAGCCACCGATAAACTCATCTTT.

At least ten counts were recorded for this clone. Just one base apart from a much larger clone, this may be a read error. This sample includes further DNA sequences coding for the same CDR3. This chain links TRDV1 with TRDJ1; D might be TRDD2 (6 bases). The V gene lost 2 bases and the J gene lost 0 bases, with 16 bases spanning the gap. CDR3 length equals 17 residues. Germline values: CDR1 TSWWSYY, CDR2 QGS. In DNA, the CDR3 is TGTGCTCTTGGGGAAGCCTTCCCTCTAGAGTACACCGATAAACTCATCTTT. This translates into CALGEAFPLEYTDKLIF.

Of note for this clone: TCRdb attributes to this sequence the protein of a much larger clone, which differs from the DNA translation at residue 26; a read error is likely, and the protein displayed is translated from the DNA. No J gene was called, and the V gene is TRDV2; TRDD3 reflects the table's D call only, with no check against the DNA. Germline lookup yields CDR1 GEAIGNYY and CDR2 EKD. The CDR3 loop spans 28 amino acids. The CDR3 region is CACDSTSPPTGGSLGDTRIPALTAQHFF. CDR3 sequence (DNA): TGTGCCTGTGACTCGACCTCGCCTCCTACGGGGGGATCACTGGGGGATACGCGTATCCCGGCTTTGACAGCACAACACTTCTTT.

No V gene call is available, although the J gene is TRDJ1; the D call TRDD3 from the table was never checked on the DNA. The CDR3 runs to 12 residues. The CDR3 region is CALLGAPDKLIF. Written as DNA, the CDR3 is TGTGCTCTCCTGGGGGCTCCCGATAAACTCATCTTT.

This clone was recorded at least ten times. The genes are TRDV1 and TRDJ1; tentative D call: TRDD3 (6 bases). The CDR3 spans 18 residues. CDR1 TSWWSYY and CDR2 QGS come from the germline V gene. The V gene lost 0 bases and the J gene lost 5 bases, with 22 bases spanning the gap. The CDR3 region has the DNA TGTGCTCTTGGGGAACTAGCCCTTATTTATAGTACTGGGGATAAACTCATCTTT. Encoded protein: CALGELALIYSTGDKLIF.

This clone was counted a few times. A read error likely explains why the TCRdb protein, taken from a much larger clone, differs from this DNA's translation at residue 19; the protein shown is translated from the DNA. This sequence joins TRDV1 and TRDJ1; 10 nucleotides match TRDD3. TCRdb does not report a J gene; here it was assigned by matching the DNA to germline references. The J segment lost 3 bases and the V segment lost 5 bases, leaving 33 bases of the junction unmatched. CDR1 and CDR2 from the germline V gene are TSWWSYY and QGS. The CDR3 runs to 24 residues. CDR3 sequence reads: CALGILLGAFPRTGGFGSADKLIF. The CDR3 bases are TGTGCTCTTGGGATTCTTCTAGGGGCCTTTCCTAGGACTGGGGGATTTGGAAGCGCCGATAAACTCATCTTT.

This clone came up many times. One base separates it from a far larger clone, so it is likely a read error. The sample holds other DNA sequences that translate to the same CDR3. V gene TRDV1 combines with J gene TRDJ1; 11 bases match TRDD3. The J gene is absent in TCRdb and was assigned here via DNA matching to germline. Unmatched junction bases numbered 21, after V lost 0 bases and J lost 0 bases. In germline, CDR1 is TSWWSYY, CDR2 QGS. This CDR3 comprises 23 residues. DNA of the CDR3: TGTGCTCTTGGGGAACTCTTCCCTACGAGGACCCTAAACTGGGGGATAGACACCGATAAACTCATCTTT. As protein: CALGELFPTRTLNWGIDTDKLIF.

This clone was observed at least ten times. A read error is the likely source, as a far larger clone sits one nucleotide away. Other nucleotide sequences in the sample specify the same CDR3. J is TRDJ2 and V is TRDV1, with a weak D call TRDD3 (5 bases). The CDR3 sequence is 15 residues long. Germline values: CDR1 TSWWSYY, CDR2 QGS. CDR3 loop: CALGVPPRIAAQLFF. CDR3 bases: TGTGCTCTTGGGGTCCCGCCCCGGATAGCAGCACAACTCTTCTTC.

This clone was seen at least ten times. TCRdb's protein for this DNA is that of a much larger clone and differs from the translation at residue 10, likely a read error; the protein shown is the DNA translation. This chain joins TRDV3 and TRDJ1, with 9 bases that match TRDD3. The V gene end was trimmed by 3 bases and the J gene end by 1 base; junction bases not matched to a gene: 18. The CDR3 has 18 residues. Germline CDR1 is TVYSNPD and CDR2 is GDNSRS (reference sequence). In DNA form, the CDR3 reads TGTGCCTTCTTCCGAAATTGGGGGATATCCTCGGCCACCGATAAACTCATCTTT. Translating it yields CAFFRNWGISSATDKLIF.

Points on this clone: With a far larger clone one base away, a read error is the likely cause. Other nucleotide sequences from this sample produce the same CDR3. The chain has TRDV3 and TRDJ1; D might be TRDD2 or TRDD3, each matching 9 bases. The CDR3 contains 19 residues. CDR1 is TVYSNPD and CDR2 is GDNSRS in the germline V gene (reference sequence). CDR3 nucleotide sequence: TGTGCCTTCGGTACCTTCCTACGGGGATACGCCGGTTCCACCGATAAACTCATTTTT. This codes for CAFGTFLRGYAGSTDKLIF.